This TCR beta chain was obtained from a study of shared clonotypes between healthy human individuals. This CDR3 has 15 amino acids. V shed 6 bases and J shed 3 bases, with 17 bases lying between them. CDR1 and CDR2 (germline): MNHNY, SVGAGI (reference sequence). Study results and limitations: Several donors showed sharing of approximately 5% of naive CD4 clonotypes. What naive subsets generally showed was a larger estimated richness than memory subsets showed. An effect of sequencing depth on clonotype sharing among donors was expected.

Terminally differentiated effector memory CD45RA+ cells were left out of the naive CD8 fraction, which was CD45RO-negative and positively selected for CCR7. Data came from immunoSEQ multiplex PCR; TCRdb stores just in-frame clones and leaves some out. The top ten clones hold around 1.7% of a sample with millions of clones, about 93% of them seen once. On this clone itself: The antigen remains unidentified.

This clonotype was obtained from a man between 18 and 35 years old in good health. Some clones in this sample may be carry-over from other donors' samples. The sequenced material came from naive CD8+ T cells from PBMCs. This sequence joins TRBV6-6 and TRBJ1-1, with D tentatively TRBD1 (5 bases). The CDR3 sequence: CASRSGVGADTEAFF. DNA of the CDR3: TGTGCCAGCAGATCGGGTGTAGGGGCCGACACTGAAGCTTTCTTT.